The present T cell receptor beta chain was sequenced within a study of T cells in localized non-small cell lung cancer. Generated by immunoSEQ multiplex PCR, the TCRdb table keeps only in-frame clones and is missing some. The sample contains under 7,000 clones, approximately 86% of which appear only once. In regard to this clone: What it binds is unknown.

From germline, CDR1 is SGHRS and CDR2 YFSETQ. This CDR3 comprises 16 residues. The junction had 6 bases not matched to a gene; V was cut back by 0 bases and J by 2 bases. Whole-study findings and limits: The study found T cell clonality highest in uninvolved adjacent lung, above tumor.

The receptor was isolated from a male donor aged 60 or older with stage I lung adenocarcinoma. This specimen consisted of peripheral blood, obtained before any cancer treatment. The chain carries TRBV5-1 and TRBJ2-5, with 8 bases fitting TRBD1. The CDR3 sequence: CASSLGRTGFQETQYF. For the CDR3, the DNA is TGCGCCAGCAGCTTGGGGCGGACAGGGTTTCAAGAGACCCAGTACTTC. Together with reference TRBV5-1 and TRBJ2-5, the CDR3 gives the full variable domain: KAGVTQTPRYLIKTRGQQVTLSCSPISGHRSVSWYQQTPGQGLQFLFEYFSETQRNKGNFPGRFSGRQFSNSRSEMNVSTLELGDSALYLCASSLGRTGFQETQYFGPGTRLLVL.